This paragraph covers one TCR beta chain sequence. Original methodology: Amplifying reference gene primers gave estimates of nucleated cell counts. The repertoire was sequenced with immunoSEQ multiplex PCR; TCRdb's copy has only in-frame clones and lacks some. The V and J calls and clone size were taken over from that table, and D and trimming were inferred from the DNA. The sample contains around 100,000 clones, approximately 90% of which appear only once. V lost 1 base, J lost 5 bases, and 6 bases lay in between. The germline V gene has CDR1 MNHNS and CDR2 SASEGT. There are 13 residues in the CDR3. The data are from a study of blood T cell repertoires in COVID-19. Study overall: The analysed material was cDNA or gDNA that came from T cells, B-cell-depleted T cells, or PBMCs.

The source is a man between 45 and 60 years old with acute or convalescent COVID-19. V and J are TRBV6-1 and TRBJ1-5; D is unclear. Sequences were obtained from peripheral blood. As DNA, the CDR3 is TGTGCCAGCAGTGAAGTACTTTATCAGCCCCAGCATTTT. Translated: CASSEVLYQPQHF.